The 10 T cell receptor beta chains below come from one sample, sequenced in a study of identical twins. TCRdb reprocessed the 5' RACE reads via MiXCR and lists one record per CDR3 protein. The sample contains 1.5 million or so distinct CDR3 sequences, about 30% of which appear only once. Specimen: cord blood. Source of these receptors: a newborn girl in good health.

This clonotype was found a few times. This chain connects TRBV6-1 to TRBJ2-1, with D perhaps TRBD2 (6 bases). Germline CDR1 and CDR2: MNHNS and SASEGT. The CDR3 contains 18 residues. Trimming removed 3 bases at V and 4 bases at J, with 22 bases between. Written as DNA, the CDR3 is TGTGCCAGCAGTGAGAAGCCCCTGTGGGGCGGGGAGTACAATGAGCAGTTCTTC. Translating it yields CASSEKPLWGGEYNEQFF.

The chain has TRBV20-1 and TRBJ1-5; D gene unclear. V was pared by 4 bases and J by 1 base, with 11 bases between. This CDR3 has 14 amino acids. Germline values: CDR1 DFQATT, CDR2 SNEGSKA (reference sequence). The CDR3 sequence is CSAKNPRSNQPQHF. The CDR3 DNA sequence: TGCAGTGCTAAGAACCCTCGCAGCAATCAGCCCCAGCATTTT.

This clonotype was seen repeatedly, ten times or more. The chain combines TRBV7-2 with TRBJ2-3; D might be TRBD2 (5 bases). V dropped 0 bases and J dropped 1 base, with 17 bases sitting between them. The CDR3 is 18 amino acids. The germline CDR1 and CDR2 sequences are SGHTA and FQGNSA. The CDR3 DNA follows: TGTGCCAGCAGCTTAGCCCCTCCCTTGAGGGTTCGCACAGATACGCAGTATTTT. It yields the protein CASSLAPPLRVRTDTQYF. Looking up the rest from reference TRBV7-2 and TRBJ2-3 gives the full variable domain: GAGVSQSPSNKVTEKGKDVELRCDPISGHTALYWYRQSLGQGLEFLIYFQGNSAPDKSGLPSDRFSAERTGGSVSTLTIQRTQQEDSAVYLCASSLAPPLRVRTDTQYFGPGTRLTVL.

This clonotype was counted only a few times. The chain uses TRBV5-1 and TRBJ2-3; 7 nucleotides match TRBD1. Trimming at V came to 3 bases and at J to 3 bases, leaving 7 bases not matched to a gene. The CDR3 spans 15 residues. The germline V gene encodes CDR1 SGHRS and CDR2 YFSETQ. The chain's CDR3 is CASSWELTGTDTQYF. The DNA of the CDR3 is TGCGCCAGCAGCTGGGAACTGACAGGGACAGATACGCAGTATTTT.

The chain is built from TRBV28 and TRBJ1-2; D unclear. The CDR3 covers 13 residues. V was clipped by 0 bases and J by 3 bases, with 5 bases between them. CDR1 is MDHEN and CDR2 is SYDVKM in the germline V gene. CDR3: CASSLWADYGYTF. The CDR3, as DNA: TGTGCCAGCAGTTTATGGGCGGACTATGGCTACACCTTC.

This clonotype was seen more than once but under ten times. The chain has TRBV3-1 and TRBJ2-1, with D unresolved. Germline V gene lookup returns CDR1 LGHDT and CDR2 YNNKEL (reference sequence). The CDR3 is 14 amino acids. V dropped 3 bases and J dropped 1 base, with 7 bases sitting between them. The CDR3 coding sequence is TGTGCCAGCAGCCAGAAGGCTTCCTACAATGAGCAGTTCTTC. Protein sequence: CASSQKASYNEQFF.

The CDR3 sequence is CSVGGEGDTEAFF. In DNA, the CDR3 is TGCAGCGTTGGGGGAGAGGGGGACACTGAAGCTTTCTTT. This rearrangement joins TRBV29-1 to TRBJ1-1, with D possibly being TRBD1 (6 bases). Germline values: CDR1 SQVTM, CDR2 ANQGSEA. There are 13 residues in the CDR3. Trimming pared 4 bases from V and 3 bases from J, leaving 12 bases between.

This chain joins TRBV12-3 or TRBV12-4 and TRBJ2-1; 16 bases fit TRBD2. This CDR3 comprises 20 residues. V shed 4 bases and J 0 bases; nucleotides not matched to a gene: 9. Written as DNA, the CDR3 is TGTGCCAGCAGTTCCGAACCGGGACTAGCGGGGGGGAGCTCCTACAATGAGCAGTTCTTC. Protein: CASSSEPGLAGGSSYNEQFF.

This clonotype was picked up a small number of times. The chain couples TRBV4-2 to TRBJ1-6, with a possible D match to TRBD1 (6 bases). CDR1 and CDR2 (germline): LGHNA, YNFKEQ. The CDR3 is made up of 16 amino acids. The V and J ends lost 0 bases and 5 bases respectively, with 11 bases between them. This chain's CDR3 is CASSQEGGRNNSPLHF. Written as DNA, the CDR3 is TGTGCCAGCAGCCAAGAAGGGGGACGGAATAATTCACCCCTCCACTTT.

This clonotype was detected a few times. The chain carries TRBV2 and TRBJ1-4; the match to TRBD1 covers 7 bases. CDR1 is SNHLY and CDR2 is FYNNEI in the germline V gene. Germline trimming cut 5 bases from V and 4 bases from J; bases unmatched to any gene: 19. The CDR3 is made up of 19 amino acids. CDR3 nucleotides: TGTGCCAGCAGTCCGAGGGTCCAGGGGGATTGGAGGGGTAATGAAAAACTGTTTTTT. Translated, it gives CASSPRVQGDWRGNEKLFF.